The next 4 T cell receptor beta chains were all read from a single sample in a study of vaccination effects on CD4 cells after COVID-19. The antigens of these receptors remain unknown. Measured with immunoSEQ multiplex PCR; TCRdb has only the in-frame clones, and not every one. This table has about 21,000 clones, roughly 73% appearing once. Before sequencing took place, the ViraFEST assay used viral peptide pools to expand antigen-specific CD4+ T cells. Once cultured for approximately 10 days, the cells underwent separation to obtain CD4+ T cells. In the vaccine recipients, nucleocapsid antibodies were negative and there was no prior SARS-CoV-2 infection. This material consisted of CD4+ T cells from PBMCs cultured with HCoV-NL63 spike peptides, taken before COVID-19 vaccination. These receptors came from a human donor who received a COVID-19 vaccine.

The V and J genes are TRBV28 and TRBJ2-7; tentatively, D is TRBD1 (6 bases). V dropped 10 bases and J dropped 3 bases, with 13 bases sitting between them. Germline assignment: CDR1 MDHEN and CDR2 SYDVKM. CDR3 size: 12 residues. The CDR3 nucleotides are TGTGCCATCCGGGACACCAACTACGAGCAGTACTTC. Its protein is CAIRDTNYEQYF. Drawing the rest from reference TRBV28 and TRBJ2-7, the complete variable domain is DVKVTQSSRYLVKRTGEKVFLECVQDMDHENMFWYRQDPGLGLRLIYFSYDVKMKEKGDIPEGYSVSREKKERFSLILESASTNQTSMYLCAIRDTNYEQYFGPGTRLTVT.

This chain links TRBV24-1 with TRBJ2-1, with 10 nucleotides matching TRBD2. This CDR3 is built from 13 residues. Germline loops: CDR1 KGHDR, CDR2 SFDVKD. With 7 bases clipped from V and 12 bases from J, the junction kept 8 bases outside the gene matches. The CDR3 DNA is TGTGCCACCAGCAGGACTAGCGGTGGGGCGCAGTTCTTC. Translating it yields CATSRTSGGAQFF.

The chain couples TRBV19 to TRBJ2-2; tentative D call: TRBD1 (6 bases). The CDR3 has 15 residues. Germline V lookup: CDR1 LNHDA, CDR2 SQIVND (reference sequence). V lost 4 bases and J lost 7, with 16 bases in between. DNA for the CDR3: TGTGCCAGTAGTACCTACAGGGCCGGTAACGGGGAGCTGTTTTTT. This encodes CASSTYRAGNGELFF.

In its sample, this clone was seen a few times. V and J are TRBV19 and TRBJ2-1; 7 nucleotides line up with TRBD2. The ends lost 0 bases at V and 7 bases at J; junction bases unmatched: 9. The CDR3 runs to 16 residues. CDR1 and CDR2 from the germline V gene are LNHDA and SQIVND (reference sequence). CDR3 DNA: TGTGCCAGTAGTATAGATGCCGGGACTACGAGAAATGAGCAGTTCTTC. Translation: CASSIDAGTTRNEQFF.